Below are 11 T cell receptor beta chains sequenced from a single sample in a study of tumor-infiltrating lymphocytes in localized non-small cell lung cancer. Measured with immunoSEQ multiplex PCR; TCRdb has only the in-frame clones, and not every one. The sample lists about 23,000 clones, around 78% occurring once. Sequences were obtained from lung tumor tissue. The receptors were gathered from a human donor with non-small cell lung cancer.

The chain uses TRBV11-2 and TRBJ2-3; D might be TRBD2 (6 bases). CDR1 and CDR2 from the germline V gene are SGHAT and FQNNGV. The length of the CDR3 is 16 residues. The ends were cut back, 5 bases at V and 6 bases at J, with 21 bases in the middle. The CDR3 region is CASSKSEPRGMDTQYF. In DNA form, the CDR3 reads TGTGCCAGCAGCAAGAGCGAACCACGGGGGATGGATACGCAGTATTTT. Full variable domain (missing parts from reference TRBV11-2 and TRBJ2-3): EAGVAQSPRYKIIEKRQSVAFWCNPISGHATLYWYQQILGQGPKLLIQFQNNGVVDDSQLPKDRFSAERLKGVDSTLKIQPAKLEDSAVYLCASSKSEPRGMDTQYFGPGTRLTVL.

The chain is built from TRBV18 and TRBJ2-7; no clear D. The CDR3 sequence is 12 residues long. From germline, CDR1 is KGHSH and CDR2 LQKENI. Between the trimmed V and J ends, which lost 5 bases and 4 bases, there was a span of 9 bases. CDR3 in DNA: TGTGCCAGCTCAACCCAAACTTACGAGCAGTACTTC. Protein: CASSTQTYEQYF.

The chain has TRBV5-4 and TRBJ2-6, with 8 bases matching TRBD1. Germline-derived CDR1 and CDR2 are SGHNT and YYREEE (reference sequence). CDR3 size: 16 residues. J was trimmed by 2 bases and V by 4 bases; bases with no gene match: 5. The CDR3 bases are TGTGCCAGCAGCCGACAGGGGTCGACTGGGGCCAACGTCCTGACTTTC. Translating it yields CASSRQGSTGANVLTF.

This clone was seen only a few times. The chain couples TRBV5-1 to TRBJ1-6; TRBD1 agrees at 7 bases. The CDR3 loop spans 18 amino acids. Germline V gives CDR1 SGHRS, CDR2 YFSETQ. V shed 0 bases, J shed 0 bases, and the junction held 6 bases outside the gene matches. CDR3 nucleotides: TGCGCCAGCAGCTTGGCCGGACAGGCCCGCTCCTATAATTCACCCCTCCACTTT. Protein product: CASSLAGQARSYNSPLHF.

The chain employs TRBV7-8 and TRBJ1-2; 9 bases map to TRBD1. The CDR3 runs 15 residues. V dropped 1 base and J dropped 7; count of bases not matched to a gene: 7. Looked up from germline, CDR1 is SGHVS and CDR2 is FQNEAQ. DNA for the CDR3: TGTGCCAGCAGCTTAGATGGACAGGGGTTAGGTGGCTACACCTTC. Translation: CASSLDGQGLGGYTF.

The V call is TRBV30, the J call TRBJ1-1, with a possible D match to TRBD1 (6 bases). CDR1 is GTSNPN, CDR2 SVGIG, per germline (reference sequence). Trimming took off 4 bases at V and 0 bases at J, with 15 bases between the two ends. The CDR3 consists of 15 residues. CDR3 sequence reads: CAWILDQGLNTEAFF. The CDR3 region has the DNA TGTGCCTGGATACTCGATCAGGGGCTGAACACTGAAGCTTTCTTT. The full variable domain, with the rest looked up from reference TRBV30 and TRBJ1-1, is SQTIHQWPATLVQPVGSPLSLECTVEGTSNPNLYWYRQAAGRGLQLLFYSVGIGQISSEVPQNLSASRPQDRQFILSSKKLLLSDSGFYLCAWILDQGLNTEAFFGQGTRLTVV.

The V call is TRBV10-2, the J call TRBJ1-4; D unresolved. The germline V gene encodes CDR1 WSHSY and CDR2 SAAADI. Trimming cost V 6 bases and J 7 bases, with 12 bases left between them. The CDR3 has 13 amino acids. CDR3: CASSRERSEKLFF. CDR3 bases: TGCGCCAGCAGCCGGGAGAGGAGTGAAAAACTGTTTTTT.

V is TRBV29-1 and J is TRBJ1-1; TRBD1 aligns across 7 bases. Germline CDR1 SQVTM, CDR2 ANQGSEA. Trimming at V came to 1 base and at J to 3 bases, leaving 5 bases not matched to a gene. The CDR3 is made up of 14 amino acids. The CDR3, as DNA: TGCAGCGTTGAAGTTTGGGGACAGCACACTGAAGCTTTCTTT. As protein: CSVEVWGQHTEAFF.

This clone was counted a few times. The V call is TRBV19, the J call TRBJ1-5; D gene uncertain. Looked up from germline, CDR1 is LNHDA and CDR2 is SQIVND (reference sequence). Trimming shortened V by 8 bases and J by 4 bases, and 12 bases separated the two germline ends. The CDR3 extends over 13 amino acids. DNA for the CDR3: TGTGCCAGTCAGTCTCAGCTTAATCAGCCCCAGCATTTT. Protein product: CASQSQLNQPQHF.

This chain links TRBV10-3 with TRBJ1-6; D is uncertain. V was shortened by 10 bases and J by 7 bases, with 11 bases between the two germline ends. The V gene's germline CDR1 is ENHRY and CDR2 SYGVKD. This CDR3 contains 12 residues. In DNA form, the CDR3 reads TGTGCCACCCGACCGCCAAATTCACCCCTCCACTTT. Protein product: CATRPPNSPLHF.

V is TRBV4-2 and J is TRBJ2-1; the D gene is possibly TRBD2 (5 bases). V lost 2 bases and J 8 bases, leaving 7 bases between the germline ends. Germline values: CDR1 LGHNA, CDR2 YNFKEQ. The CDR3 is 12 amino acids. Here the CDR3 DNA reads TGTGCCAGCAGCCAATCGAGGGATGAGCAGTTCTTC. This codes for CASSQSRDEQFF.